The 22 T cell receptor beta chains given below trace back to one sample, sequenced in a study of memory CD4+ T cells and cytomegalovirus serostatus. Method: immunoSEQ multiplex PCR; TCRdb's copy keeps in-frame clones and lacks some. In the table there are about 56,000 clones, roughly 77% of which are singletons. Single viable CD3+CD4+CD8-CD45RO+ cells were sorted as the memory CD4+ T cells. Sequenced sample: memory CD4+ T cells from blood. The receptors were gathered from an adult in good health and CMV-seropositive.

The gene calls are TRBV19 and TRBJ1-5, with unresolved D. V lost 4 bases to trimming and J lost 6 bases, with 13 bases between them. CDR1 is LNHDA and CDR2 is SQIVND in the germline V gene (reference sequence). CDR3 length: 14 amino acids. In DNA, the CDR3 is TGTGCCAGTAGTAGTGGCGTAGGTCGTCAGCCCCAGCATTTT. Protein product: CASSSGVGRQPQHF.

The table lists this clone with a few counts. V gene TRBV2 combines with J gene TRBJ2-3; maybe TRBD2 (7 bases). Germline assignment: CDR1 SNHLY and CDR2 FYNNEI. The length of the CDR3 is 12 residues. Between the trimmed V and J ends, which lost 11 bases and 1 base, there was a span of 10 bases. The CDR3 protein is CAQGGGTDTQYF. The CDR3 nucleotides read TGTGCCCAAGGGGGGGGCACAGATACGCAGTATTTT.

The rearrangement joins TRBV7-6 to TRBJ2-7, with unresolved D. Germline V CDR1 and CDR2: SGHVS, FNYEAQ. The V and J ends lost 8 bases and 6 bases respectively, with 8 bases between them. CDR3 length: 10 amino acids. The DNA of the CDR3 is TGTGCCAGCCCCTTTCCCGAGCAGTACGTC. Translating it yields CASPFPEQYV.

This clone was seen only once. This chain joins TRBV4-3 and TRBJ2-2; TRBD1 might be the D (5 bases). V was shortened by 4 bases and J by 6 bases, with 6 bases between the two germline ends. Germline V gene data show CDR1 as LGHNA and CDR2 as YSLEER. This CDR3 has 12 residues. The CDR3 bases are TGCGCCAGCAGCCTAGGGGCCGGGGAGCTGTTTTTT. Its protein product is CASSLGAGELFF.

V gene TRBV7-4 combines with J gene TRBJ2-2, with 9 bases aligning to TRBD2. V lost 0 bases and J lost 7; bases outside the gene matches: 9. Germline V lookup: CDR1 SGHVT, CDR2 SQSDAQ. The CDR3 extends over 17 amino acids. In DNA, the CDR3 is TGTGCCAGCAGCTTAGCTCGCCTAGCGGGATTAGTCGGGGAGCTGTTTTTT. It is translated as CASSLARLAGLVGELFF.

The genes are TRBV5-1 and TRBJ2-3, with D perhaps assigned TRBD1 or TRBD2 (5 bases each). The CDR3 length is 13 residues. Germline lookup yields CDR1 SGHRS and CDR2 YFSETQ. V shed 7 bases and J shed 1 base, with 10 bases lying between them. CDR3 sequence reads: CASGRGGTDTQYF. The CDR3 region has the DNA TGCGCCAGCGGTCGAGGGGGCACAGATACGCAGTATTTT.

The chain carries TRBV15 and TRBJ2-7; no definite D call. CDR3 size: 13 residues. Between the trimmed V and J ends, which lost 3 bases and 0 bases, there was a span of 6 bases. Germline V gene sequence: CDR1 LNHNV, CDR2 YYDKDF (reference sequence). CDR3 nucleotides: TGTGCCACCAGCAGGGCCGGCTCCTACGAGCAGTACTTC. Protein: CATSRAGSYEQYF.

J is TRBJ1-2 and V is TRBV30; D unresolved. V shed 2 bases and J shed 4 bases, with 8 bases lying between them. Per germline, CDR1 GTSNPN and CDR2 SVGIG (reference sequence). The CDR3 has 12 amino acids. The CDR3 is CAWSRESYGYTF. In DNA form, the CDR3 reads TGTGCCTGGAGTCGCGAATCCTATGGCTACACCTTC. The full variable domain, its missing parts supplied by reference TRBV30 and TRBJ1-2, is SQTIHQWPATLVQPVGSPLSLECTVEGTSNPNLYWYRQAAGRGLQLLFYSVGIGQISSEVPQNLSASRPQDRQFILSSKKLLLSDSGFYLCAWSRESYGYTFGSGTRLTVV.

This clone was observed a handful of times. At the DNA level, this CDR3 is encoded by other sequences in the same sample as well. This sequence joins TRBV28 and TRBJ1-2; D is uncertain. This CDR3 contains 11 residues. V was pared by 9 bases and J by 5 bases, with 10 bases between. Germline lookup yields CDR1 MDHEN and CDR2 SYDVKM. The CDR3: CASSSPYGYTF. The CDR3 coding sequence is TGTGCCAGTTCGTCTCCGTATGGCTACACCTTC.

The chain is built from TRBV18 and TRBJ1-1, with 9 bases lining up with TRBD1. This CDR3 contains 17 residues. V dropped 4 bases and J dropped 5; count of bases not matched to a gene: 14. Germline V gene sequence: CDR1 KGHSH, CDR2 LQKENI. CDR3 DNA sequence: TGTGCCAGCTCACAGGAACGAACGACAGGGGGAGGTACTGAAGCTTTCTTT. Amino acid sequence: CASSQERTTGGGTEAFF.

The chain joins TRBV6-5 to TRBJ2-5, with TRBD2 identical over 8 bases. There are 14 residues in the CDR3. The trim removed 6 bases at V and 5 bases at J, leaving 8 bases unmatched. Germline V gene data show CDR1 as MNHEY and CDR2 as SVGAGI. The CDR3 DNA follows: TGTGCCAGCAGCGCAACACTAGCGGCCGAGACCCAGTACTTC. Protein product: CASSATLAAETQYF.

The chain joins TRBV28 to TRBJ1-4; D is possibly TRBD1 (5 bases). The CDR3 runs 13 residues. Germline CDR1 reads MDHEN; CDR2 reads SYDVKM. V dropped 5 bases and J dropped 8 bases, with 12 bases sitting between them. The CDR3 spells CASSRGGGEKLFF. The DNA of the CDR3 is TGTGCCAGCAGTCGGGGCGGCGGGGAAAAACTGTTTTTT. The full variable domain, its missing parts supplied by reference TRBV28 and TRBJ1-4, is DVKVTQSSRYLVKRTGEKVFLECVQDMDHENMFWYRQDPGLGLRLIYFSYDVKMKEKGDIPEGYSVSREKKERFSLILESASTNQTSMYLCASSRGGGEKLFFGSGTQLSVL.

V is TRBV5-5 and J is TRBJ1-4; 9 bases fit TRBD1. Germline V gene sequence: CDR1 SGHKS, CDR2 YYEKEE (reference sequence). V trimming: 0 bases; J trimming: 8 bases; junction bases outside the gene matches: 11. The CDR3 runs to 17 residues. Written as DNA, the CDR3 is TGTGCCAGCAGCTTGGGGAACGGACAGGGGTCGTACGAAAAACTGTTTTTT. The encoded protein is CASSLGNGQGSYEKLFF.

The genes are TRBV6-6 and TRBJ1-1, with TRBD1 as a possible D gene (5 bases). V was cut by 6 bases and J by 1 base, with 9 bases left in between. This CDR3 is 13 amino acids long. The germline V gene encodes CDR1 MNHNY and CDR2 SVGAGI (reference sequence). The CDR3 region has the DNA TGTGCCAGCAGGCCGGGGGGGAACACTGAAGCTTTCTTT. Protein product: CASRPGGNTEAFF.

This clone has a handful of counts. The V call is TRBV6-1, the J call TRBJ1-2; 7 nucleotides align to TRBD1. The CDR3 loop spans 12 amino acids. V was pared by 5 bases and J by 6 bases, with 3 bases of the junction left unmatched. Per the germline V gene, CDR1 is MNHNS and CDR2 is SASEGT. In DNA form, the CDR3 reads TGTGCCAGCAGTCCTCAGGGGGATGGCTACACCTTC. This gives the protein CASSPQGDGYTF.

This clone was detected a few times. V gene TRBV2 combines with J gene TRBJ1-5; 7 bases are a match to TRBD1. V shed 6 bases, J shed 5 bases, and the junction held 7 bases outside the gene matches. The germline gives CDR1 SNHLY, CDR2 FYNNEI. The CDR3 runs 14 residues. DNA of the CDR3: TGTGCCAGCAGGGACGACAGGGAACATCAGCCCCAGCATTTT. Protein sequence: CASRDDREHQPQHF. The whole variable domain, remainder taken from reference TRBV2 and TRBJ1-5, is EPEVTQTPSHQVTQMGQEVILRCVPISNHLYFYWYRQILGQKVEFLVSFYNNEISEKSEIFDDQFSVERPDGSNFTLKIRSTKLEDSAMYFCASRDDREHQPQHFGDGTRLSIL.

The J gene is TRBJ2-7, the V gene TRBV25-1; either TRBD1 or TRBD2 may fit D (5 bases each). This CDR3 contains 14 residues. V lost 6 bases and J lost 4, with 16 bases in between. Germline V gene sequence: CDR1 MGHDK, CDR2 SYGVNS. The CDR3, as DNA: TGTGCCAGCAGCGCACCGGGACGGCCGTACGAGCAGTACTTC. It specifies CASSAPGRPYEQYF.

This chain uses TRBV6-6 with TRBJ2-3; D not resolved. CDR1 is MNHNY and CDR2 is SVGAGI in the germline V gene (reference sequence). The length of the CDR3 is 11 residues. V was trimmed by 5 bases and J by 6 bases, leaving 6 bases between them. CDR3 amino acids: CASSTGDTQYF. CDR3 bases: TGTGCCAGCAGTACCGGGGATACGCAGTATTTT.

The genes are TRBV30 and TRBJ2-2; D may be TRBD2 (6 bases). Germline V gene sequence: CDR1 GTSNPN, CDR2 SVGIG (reference sequence). Trimming shortened V by 0 bases and J by 4 bases, and 9 bases separated the two germline ends. The CDR3 is 14 residues long. The CDR3 DNA follows: TGTGCCTGGAGTGTTATGGGGGGCACCGGGGAGCTGTTTTTT. This gives the protein CAWSVMGGTGELFF.

The chain links TRBV19 to TRBJ2-7; D is perhaps TRBD2 (5 bases). Trimming stripped 1 base from V and 6 bases from J, with 16 bases between. The V gene's germline CDR1 is LNHDA and CDR2 SQIVND (reference sequence). The CDR3 is 15 residues long. The CDR3: CASSIAATRTSEQYF. DNA for the CDR3: TGTGCCAGTAGTATAGCAGCTACTAGGACCTCCGAGCAGTACTTC.

This chain connects TRBV7-3 to TRBJ2-7, with 9 nucleotides matching TRBD2. V lost 5 bases, J lost 6 bases, and 11 bases stayed unmatched. Germline V lookup: CDR1 SGHTA, CDR2 FQGTGA. The CDR3 extends over 15 amino acids. The CDR3 sequence is CASSPRAGGTREQYF. In DNA, the CDR3 is TGTGCCAGCAGCCCCCGAGCGGGAGGAACTCGCGAGCAGTACTTC.

This clone was counted a few times. The genes are TRBV25-1 and TRBJ1-1, with TRBD1 identical over 9 bases. V shed 4 bases and J 12 bases; nucleotides not matched to a gene: 12. Per germline, CDR1 MGHDK and CDR2 SYGVNS. The CDR3 has 14 amino acids. This CDR3 is CASSGDPGQGPTFF. The CDR3 DNA is TGTGCCAGCAGTGGAGACCCGGGACAGGGCCCCACTTTCTTT.